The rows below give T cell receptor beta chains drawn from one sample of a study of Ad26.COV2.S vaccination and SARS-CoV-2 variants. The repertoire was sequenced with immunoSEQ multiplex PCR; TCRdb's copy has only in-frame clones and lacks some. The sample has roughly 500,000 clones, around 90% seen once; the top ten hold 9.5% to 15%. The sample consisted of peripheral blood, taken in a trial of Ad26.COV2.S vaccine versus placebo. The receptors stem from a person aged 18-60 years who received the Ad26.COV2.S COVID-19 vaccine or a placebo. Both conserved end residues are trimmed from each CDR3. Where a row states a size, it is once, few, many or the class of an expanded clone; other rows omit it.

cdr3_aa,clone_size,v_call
ASSKRQGPAGNQPQH,-,TRBV6-2/TRBV6-3
ASRDRDYTYEQY,-,TRBV5-8
ATSDLSYTEAF,-,TRBV24-1
ASSPGTSGPSVF,-,TRBV5-4
ASSPGHQHGYT,-,TRBV28
ASSQVGSNSPLH,-,TRBV4-3
ASSPGQGLKKLF,-,TRBV6-1
ASSGRQGSSYNEQF,few,TRBV7-9
ASRDGHSGSAAKNIQY,few,TRBV5-5
ASSLGLADHNEQF,-,TRBV7-3
ASSITGTDTQY,-,TRBV19
ASSPPGQGANTEAF,-,TRBV5-6
ASSRTGQTGELF,once,TRBV27
ASSQTGTEAF,-,TRBV3-1/TRBV3-2
AATPSGSTDTQY,-,TRBV10-3
ASSMRDSRTYEQY,once,TRBV19
ASSLVGGHEAF,-,TRBV13
ASGWENTEAF,once,TRBV12-5
ASSQDGYGYT,few,TRBV4-1
ATSQGAAPLGEQF,-,TRBV7-9
ASSQGAGTVYNEQF,-,TRBV4-3
SVEGGDRGGSSTDTQY,-,TRBV29-1
ASSQGGADTQY,-,TRBV7-9
ASSFLPLPGPEAF,-,TRBV27
ASSAEGGYNEKLF,few,TRBV4-1
ASSQGSIGYGYT,-,TRBV3-1/TRBV3-2
ASSFMVGTGAYEQY,-,TRBV5-6
ASSLTGGGSSSYNEQF,-,TRBV9
RATTGTDTEAF,once,TRBV29-1
ATSSATDTQY,-,TRBV15
ASSVHRGSNQPQH,-,TRBV19
ASSDREFYGYT,-,TRBV10-1
SVAYLGHEQF,-,TRBV29-1
ASGTPSSYNSPLH,-,TRBV28
ASTYPRDRVSLANVLT,-,TRBV21-1
ASSPHPGTYEQY,-,TRBV6-5
ASSDTGRGAAYNSPLH,-,TRBV5-6
ASSWGGNTGVSSYEQY,-,TRBV6-2/TRBV6-3
ASSQAPYTGELF,-,TRBV4-2